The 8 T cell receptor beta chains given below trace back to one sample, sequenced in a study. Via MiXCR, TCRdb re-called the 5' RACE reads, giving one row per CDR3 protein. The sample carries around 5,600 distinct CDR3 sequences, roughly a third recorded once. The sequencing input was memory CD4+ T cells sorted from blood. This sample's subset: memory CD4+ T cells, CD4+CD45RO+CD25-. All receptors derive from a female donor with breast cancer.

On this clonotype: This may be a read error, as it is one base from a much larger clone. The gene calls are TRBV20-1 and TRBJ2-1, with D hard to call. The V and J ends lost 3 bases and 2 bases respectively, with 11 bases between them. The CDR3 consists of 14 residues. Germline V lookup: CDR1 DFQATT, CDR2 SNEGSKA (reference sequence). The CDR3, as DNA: TGCAGTGCTAGCGGGTCACCAACCTACAATGAGCAGTTCTTC. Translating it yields CSASGSPTYNEQFF.

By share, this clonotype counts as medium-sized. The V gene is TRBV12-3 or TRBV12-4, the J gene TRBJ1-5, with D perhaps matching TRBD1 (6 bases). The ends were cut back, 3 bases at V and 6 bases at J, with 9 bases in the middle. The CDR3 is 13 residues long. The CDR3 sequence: CASSLGHGQPQHF. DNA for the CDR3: TGTGCCAGCAGTTTGGGACACGGTCAGCCCCAGCATTTT.

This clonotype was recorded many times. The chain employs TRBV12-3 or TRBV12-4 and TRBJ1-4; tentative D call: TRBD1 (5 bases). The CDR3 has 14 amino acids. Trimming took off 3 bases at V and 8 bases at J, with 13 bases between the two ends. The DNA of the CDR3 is TGTGCCAGCAGTTTCGTGGGGGTTGGAGAAAAACTGTTTTTT. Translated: CASSFVGVGEKLFF.

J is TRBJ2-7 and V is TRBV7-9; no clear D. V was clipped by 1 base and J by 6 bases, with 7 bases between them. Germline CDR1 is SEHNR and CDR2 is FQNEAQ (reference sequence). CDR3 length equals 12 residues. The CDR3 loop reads CASSLEGGEQYF. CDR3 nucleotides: TGTGCCAGCAGCTTAGAGGGTGGCGAGCAGTACTTC. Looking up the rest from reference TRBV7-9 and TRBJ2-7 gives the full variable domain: DTGVSQNPRHKITKRGQNVTFRCDPISEHNRLYWYRQTLGQGPEFLTYFQNEAQLEKSRLLSDRFSAERPKGSFSTLEIQRTEQGDSAMYLCASSLEGGEQYFGPGTRLTVT.

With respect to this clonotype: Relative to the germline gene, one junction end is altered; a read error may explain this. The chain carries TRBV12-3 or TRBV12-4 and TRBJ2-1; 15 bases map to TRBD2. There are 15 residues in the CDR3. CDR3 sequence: CASSLGLAGGEGQLF. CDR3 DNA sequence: TGTGCCAGCAGCCTAGGACTAGCGGGAGGGGAGGGGCAGCTCTTC.

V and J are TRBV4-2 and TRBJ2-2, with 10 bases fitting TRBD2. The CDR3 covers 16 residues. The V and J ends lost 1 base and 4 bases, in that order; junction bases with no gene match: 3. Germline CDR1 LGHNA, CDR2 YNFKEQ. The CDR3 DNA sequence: TGTGCCAGCAGCCAAGCAAGGACTAGCGGCACCGGGGAGCTGTTTTTT. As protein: CASSQARTSGTGELFF.

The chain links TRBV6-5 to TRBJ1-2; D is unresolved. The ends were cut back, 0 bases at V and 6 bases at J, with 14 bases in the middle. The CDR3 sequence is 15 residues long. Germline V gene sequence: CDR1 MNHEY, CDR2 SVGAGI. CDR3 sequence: CASSYSGSNTHGYTF. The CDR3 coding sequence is TGTGCCAGCAGTTACTCAGGGAGTAACACCCATGGCTACACCTTC.

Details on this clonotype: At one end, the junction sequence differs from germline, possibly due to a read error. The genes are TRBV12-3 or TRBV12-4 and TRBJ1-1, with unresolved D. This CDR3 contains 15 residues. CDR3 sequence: CASSIQSNLNTEASF. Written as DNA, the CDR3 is TGTGCCAGCAGTATTCAATCAAACCTTAACACTGAAGCTTCCTTT.